This T cell receptor beta chain originates from a study of cytomegalovirus exposure and HLA in healthy donors. The germline V gene has CDR1 MDHEN and CDR2 SYDVKM. The CDR3 totals 12 residues. Trimming pared 1 base from V and 4 bases from J, leaving 4 bases between. The study ran its PCR with 60 Vbeta and 13 Jbeta primers. Only in-frame clones appear in the TCRdb table, and some are missing; sequencing was by immunoSEQ multiplex PCR. The table has about 110,000 clones, roughly 85% seen once; the top ten hold 2.5% to 3.5%. Material: PBMCs. The chain carries TRBV28 and TRBJ1-1; D call uncertain. The TCR was taken from a woman between 40 and 55 years old in good health and CMV-seronegative. CDR3 protein: CASSLSGTEAFF. The CDR3 region has the DNA TGTGCCAGCAGTTTATCGGGCACTGAAGCTTTCTTT.